These 5 T cell receptor beta chains share one sample of origin, sequenced in a study of blood T cell repertoires in COVID-19 (dated by TCRdb to 2018 to 2020). Library prep was done by the immunoSEQ multiplex PCR assay. What TCRdb holds here is the immuneACCESS table cut down to in-frame rearrangements. Part of the clones is not present; checked against another copy, under half of the missing clones reflect an unresolved V gene, and the others are unexplained. The sample includes about 150,000 clones, with 84% observed a single time. The biggest ten clones account for nearly 10% of the sample. Sequenced material: peripheral blood. These receptors all stem from a woman aged 45 to 65 with acute or convalescent COVID-19.

The chain combines TRBV19 with TRBJ2-7; perhaps TRBD1 as D (5 bases). The V gene lost 1 base and the J gene lost 5 bases, with 9 bases spanning the gap. This CDR3 has 13 amino acids. CDR1 LNHDA and CDR2 SQIVND come from the germline V gene (reference sequence). The CDR3 coding sequence is TGTGCCAGTAGTATAGGAGGACAAAACGAGCAGTACTTC. Its protein is CASSIGGQNEQYF.

The chain recombines TRBV7-3 with TRBJ2-3; D is uncertain. V was pared by 4 bases and J by 4 bases, with 12 bases between. Germline loops: CDR1 SGHTA, CDR2 FQGTGA. This CDR3 region has 14 residues. This chain's CDR3 is CASSSGSSPDTQYF. The CDR3 nucleotides are TGTGCCAGCAGCTCAGGCTCCAGCCCAGATACGCAGTATTTT.

The chain carries TRBV6-5 and TRBJ1-2, with D tentatively TRBD1 (5 bases). Germline V gives CDR1 MNHEY, CDR2 SVGAGI. Trimming cost V 0 bases and J 5 bases, with 13 bases left between them. The CDR3 runs to 15 residues. The CDR3 is CASSYSAGVGYGYTF. The CDR3 coding sequence is TGTGCCAGCAGTTACTCGGCGGGGGTGGGATATGGCTACACCTTC.

The chain carries TRBV6-6 and TRBJ2-2, with TRBD1 matching 8 bases. V trimming: 5 bases; J trimming: 2 bases; junction bases outside the gene matches: 7. Looked up from germline, CDR1 is MNHNY and CDR2 is SVGAGI (reference sequence). CDR3 length: 16 residues. This CDR3 is CASSPRQGANTGELFF. CDR3 sequence (DNA): TGTGCCAGCAGTCCGCGGCAGGGGGCCAACACCGGGGAGCTGTTTTTT.

The chain has TRBV24-1 and TRBJ2-3; the match to TRBD2 covers 9 bases. Germline CDR1 and CDR2: KGHDR and SFDVKD. This CDR3 has 16 residues. J lost 1 base, V lost 4 bases, and 5 bases had no gene match. Here the CDR3 reads CATSDYGLARTDTQYF. CDR3 coding DNA: TGTGCCACCAGTGACTACGGACTAGCGCGCACAGATACGCAGTATTTT.